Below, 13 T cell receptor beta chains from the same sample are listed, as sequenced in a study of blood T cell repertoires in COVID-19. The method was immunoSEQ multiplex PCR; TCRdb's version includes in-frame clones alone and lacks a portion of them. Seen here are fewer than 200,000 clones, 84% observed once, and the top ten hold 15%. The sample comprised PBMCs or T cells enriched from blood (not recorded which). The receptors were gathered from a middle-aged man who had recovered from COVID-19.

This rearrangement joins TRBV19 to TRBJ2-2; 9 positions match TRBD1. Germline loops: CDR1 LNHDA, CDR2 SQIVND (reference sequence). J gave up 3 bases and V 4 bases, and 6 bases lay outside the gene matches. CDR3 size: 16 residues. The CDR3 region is CASSRGQGKYTGELFF. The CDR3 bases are TGTGCCAGTAGTAGAGGACAGGGGAAATACACCGGGGAGCTGTTTTTT.

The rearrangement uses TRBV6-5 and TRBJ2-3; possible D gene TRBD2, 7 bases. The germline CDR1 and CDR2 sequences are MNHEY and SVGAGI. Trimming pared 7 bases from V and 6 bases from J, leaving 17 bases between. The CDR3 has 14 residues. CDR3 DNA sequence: TGTGCCAGCAAGAGGGGGGGGGCGGAGGATACGCAGTATTTT. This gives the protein CASKRGGAEDTQYF.

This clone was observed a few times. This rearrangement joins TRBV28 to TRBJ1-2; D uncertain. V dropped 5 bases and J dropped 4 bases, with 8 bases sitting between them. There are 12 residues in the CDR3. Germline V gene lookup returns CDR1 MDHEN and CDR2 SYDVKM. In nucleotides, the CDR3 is TGTGCCAGCAGTGGCGGGCTCTATGGCTACACCTTC. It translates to CASSGGLYGYTF.

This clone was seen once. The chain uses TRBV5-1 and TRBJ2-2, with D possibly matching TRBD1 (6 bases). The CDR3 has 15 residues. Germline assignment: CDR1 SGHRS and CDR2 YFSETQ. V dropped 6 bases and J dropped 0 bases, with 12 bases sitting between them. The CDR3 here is CASTQGGPNTGELFF. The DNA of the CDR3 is TGCGCCAGCACCCAAGGGGGTCCGAACACCGGGGAGCTGTTTTTT.

The CDR3 is CASSAGERGGTSDTQYF. The DNA of the CDR3 is TGTGCCAGCAGCGCCGGGGAGCGGGGGGGCACCTCAGATACGCAGTATTTT. The chain couples TRBV9 to TRBJ2-3; 10 nucleotides match TRBD2. Germline CDR1 SGDLS, CDR2 YYNGEE. This CDR3 has 17 amino acids. J was trimmed by 4 bases and V by 3 bases; bases with no gene match: 11.

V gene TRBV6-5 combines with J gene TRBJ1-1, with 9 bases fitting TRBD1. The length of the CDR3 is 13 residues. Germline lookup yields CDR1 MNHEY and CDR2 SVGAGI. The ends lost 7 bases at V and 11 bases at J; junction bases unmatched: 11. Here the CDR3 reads CASTNRGRRKAFF. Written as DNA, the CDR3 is TGTGCCAGCACTAACAGGGGGCGTCGGAAGGCTTTCTTT.

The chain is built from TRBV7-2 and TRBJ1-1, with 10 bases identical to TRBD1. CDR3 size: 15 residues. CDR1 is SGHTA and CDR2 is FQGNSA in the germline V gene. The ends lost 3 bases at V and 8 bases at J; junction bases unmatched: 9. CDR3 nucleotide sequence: TGTGCCAGCAGCTTGCCGTGGGGGACAGGGGTGGAAGCTTTCTTT. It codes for CASSLPWGTGVEAFF.

DNA for the CDR3: TGTGCCAGCAGCTTAACGTATTGGGCATCTAATGAAAAACTGTTTTTT. Amino acids: CASSLTYWASNEKLFF. The chain links TRBV7-2 to TRBJ1-4, with D unclear. CDR3 length equals 16 residues. From germline, CDR1 is SGHTA and CDR2 FQGNSA. Trimming left V 2 bases short and J 3 bases short, with 13 bases between. The full variable domain, rest sourced from reference TRBV7-2 and TRBJ1-4, is GAGVSQSPSNKVTEKGKDVELRCDPISGHTALYWYRQSLGQGLEFLIYFQGNSAPDKSGLPSDRFSAERTGGSVSTLTIQRTQQEDSAVYLCASSLTYWASNEKLFFGSGTQLSVL.

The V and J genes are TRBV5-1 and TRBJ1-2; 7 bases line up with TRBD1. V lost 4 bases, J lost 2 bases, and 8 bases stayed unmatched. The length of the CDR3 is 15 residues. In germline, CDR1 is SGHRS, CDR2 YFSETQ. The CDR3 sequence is CASSTDRVKNYGYTF. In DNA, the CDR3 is TGCGCCAGCAGCACCGACAGGGTGAAGAACTATGGCTACACCTTC. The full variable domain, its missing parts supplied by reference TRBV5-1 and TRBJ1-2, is KAGVTQTPRYLIKTRGQQVTLSCSPISGHRSVSWYQQTPGQGLQFLFEYFSETQRNKGNFPGRFSGRQFSNSRSEMNVSTLELGDSALYLCASSTDRVKNYGYTFGSGTRLTVV.

CDR3 in amino acids: CASSEGQGWGEQYF. CDR3 DNA sequence: TGCGCCAGCAGTGAGGGACAGGGATGGGGCGAGCAGTACTTC. J is TRBJ2-7 and V is TRBV10-1; 8 positions match TRBD1. J lost 6 bases, V lost 2 bases, and 6 bases had no gene match. CDR1 and CDR2 (germline): WNHNN, SYGVQD (reference sequence). The CDR3 length is 14 residues.

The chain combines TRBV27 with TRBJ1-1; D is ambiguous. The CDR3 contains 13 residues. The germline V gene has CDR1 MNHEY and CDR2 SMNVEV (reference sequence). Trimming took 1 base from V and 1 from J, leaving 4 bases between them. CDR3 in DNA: TGTGCCAGCAGTTTATACAAGAACACTGAAGCTTTCTTT. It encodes CASSLYKNTEAFF.

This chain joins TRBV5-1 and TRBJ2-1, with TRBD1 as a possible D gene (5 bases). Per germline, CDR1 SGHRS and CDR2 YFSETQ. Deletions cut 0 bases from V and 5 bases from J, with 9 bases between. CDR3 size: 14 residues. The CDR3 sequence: CASSLGDSNNEQFF. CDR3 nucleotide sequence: TGCGCCAGCAGCTTGGGAGACAGTAACAATGAGCAGTTCTTC.

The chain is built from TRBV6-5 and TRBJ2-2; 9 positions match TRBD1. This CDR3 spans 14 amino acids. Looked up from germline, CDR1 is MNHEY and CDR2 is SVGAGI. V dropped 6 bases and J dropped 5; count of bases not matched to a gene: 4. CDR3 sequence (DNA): TGTGCCAGCAGGGGGGACAGGGCAACCGGGGAGCTGTTTTTT. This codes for CASRGDRATGELFF.